This section outlines one T cell receptor (beta chain) sequence together with its context. Its antigen is currently not known. No much larger clone is present one base from it, and per-base qualities are unavailable. This sample is drawn from a study of T cell responses to AZD1222 COVID-19 vaccine listed by TCRdb under 2021. For the study in its entirety: TCR sequencing covered 230 to 250 trial participants: roughly 200 given two doses of AZD1222 and about 26 given two doses of MenACWY control vaccine. Trial participants were enrolled into age subgroups of 18-55, 56-69 and 70-plus years, which contained about 160, 30 and 59 TCR-sequenced participants, respectively.

What the authors observed across the whole study: After two AZD1222 doses, spike-specific TCR breadth and depth were significantly higher than at day 0 and than in MenACWY recipients. The 56-69-year group was small, and its depth increase did not reach significance, likely because of low power. Reportedly, almost half of the unique spike-specific TCRs recognized epitopes lying outside the regions that are mutated in the B.1.351 and B.1.1.7 variants. Conclusions about previously exposed vaccinees were limited because only a handful of AZD1222 recipients were SARS-CoV-2 seropositive at baseline. Participants were mostly white British and included more females than males, and it was suggested by the authors that clonal diversity may have been underestimated. The whole spike protein was spanned by vaccine-associated CD4 TCRs, and dominant responses were seen in regions 160-218 and 743-854. Because no day 14 peak-response samples were available, repertoires were characterized only after the peak T cell response.

The CDR3 regions of human TCRbeta chains were analyzed by immunosequencing. The published analysis was carried out like this. Repertoire TCRs were checked for matches against a reference library of SARS-CoV-2-specific TCRs that had been generated using the MIRA antigen-specificity platform. Breadth was defined as the fraction of unique TCRs that were SARS-CoV-2-associated. Depth was defined as the fraction of total T cells that were SARS-CoV-2-associated. Using the MIRA data, each spike-specific TCR was mapped to the spike region that the TCR reacts to and placed in a CD4 or CD8 class. Log10-transformed breadth and depth values were compared by one-way ANOVA with Sidak's multiple comparisons tests. TCRdb's version of the immuneACCESS table is confined to in-frame rearrangements and falls short of the full clone set. An unresolved V gene accounts for under half of the shortfall where checked; the remainder is of unknown origin. V and J calls and clone size are given by that table; D and trimming were obtained from the DNA. In all, the sample holds around 160,000 clones, and around 86% of those were seen once. Roughly 4.3% of the sample goes to the ten largest clones.

Taken from cysteine to phenylalanine, the CDR3 has 16 residues. Just the 48-base CDR3 DNA is kept, in frame starting at base 1. The germline V gene provides CDR1 KGHSY and CDR2 FQNENV. V lost 2 bases and J lost 3 bases; the stretch between them is 17 bases long. The time point label of this sample denotes: baseline before first vaccination. The meaning of the sample's treatment or condition label: meningococcal conjugate vaccine given as trial control. Samples from vaccinated people were obtained from the UK trials COV001 and COV002, which included a single-blind randomized controlled phase 2/3 trial of AZD1222 (ChAdOx1 nCoV-19) in healthy adults. For TCRbeta chain sequencing, PBMC samples were collected from trial participants at day 0 and at day 28 after the second dose.

Rearrangement joined TRBV16 to TRBJ2-7, with the D gene not clear enough to name. The clonotype originates from an adult in good health. Sample: peripheral blood, taken on day 0 of MenACWY control vaccination. The DNA sequence reads TGTGCCAGCAGCCAAGGGGTTAGGGTCCAAGGCTACGAGCAGTACTTC. Its protein is CASSQGVRVQGYEQYF.